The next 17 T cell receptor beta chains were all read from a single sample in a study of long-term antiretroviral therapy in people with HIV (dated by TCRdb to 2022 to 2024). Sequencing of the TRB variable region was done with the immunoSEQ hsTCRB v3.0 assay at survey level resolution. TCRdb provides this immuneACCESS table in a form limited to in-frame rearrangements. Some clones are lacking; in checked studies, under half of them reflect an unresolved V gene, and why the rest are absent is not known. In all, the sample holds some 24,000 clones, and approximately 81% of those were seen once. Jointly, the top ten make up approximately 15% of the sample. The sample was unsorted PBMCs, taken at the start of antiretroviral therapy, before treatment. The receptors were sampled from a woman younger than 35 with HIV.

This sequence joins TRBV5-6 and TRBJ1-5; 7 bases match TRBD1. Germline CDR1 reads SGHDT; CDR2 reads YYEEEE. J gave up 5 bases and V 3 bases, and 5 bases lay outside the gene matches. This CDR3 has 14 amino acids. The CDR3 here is CASSSGTAHQPQHF. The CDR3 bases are TGTGCCAGCAGCTCTGGGACAGCCCATCAGCCCCAGCATTTT.

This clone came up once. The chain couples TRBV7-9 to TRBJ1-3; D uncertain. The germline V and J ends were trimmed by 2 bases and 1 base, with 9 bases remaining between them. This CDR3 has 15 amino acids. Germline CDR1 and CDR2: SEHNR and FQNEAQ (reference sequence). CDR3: CASSLQAFSGNTIYF. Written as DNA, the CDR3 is TGTGCCAGCAGCTTACAGGCTTTTTCTGGAAACACCATATATTTT.

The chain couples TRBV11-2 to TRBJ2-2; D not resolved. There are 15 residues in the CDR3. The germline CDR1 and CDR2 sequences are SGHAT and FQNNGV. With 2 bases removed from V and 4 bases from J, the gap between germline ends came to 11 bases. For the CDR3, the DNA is TGTGCCAGCAGCTTACAAGGGAAACTCACCGGGGAGCTGTTTTTT. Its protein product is CASSLQGKLTGELFF.

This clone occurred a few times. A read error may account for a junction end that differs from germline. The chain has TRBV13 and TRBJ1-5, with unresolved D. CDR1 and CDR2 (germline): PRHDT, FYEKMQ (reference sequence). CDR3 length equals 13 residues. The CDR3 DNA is TGTGCCAGCAGTTTAGGGAGCAATCAGCCCCAGCATTTT. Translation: CASSLGSNQPQHF.

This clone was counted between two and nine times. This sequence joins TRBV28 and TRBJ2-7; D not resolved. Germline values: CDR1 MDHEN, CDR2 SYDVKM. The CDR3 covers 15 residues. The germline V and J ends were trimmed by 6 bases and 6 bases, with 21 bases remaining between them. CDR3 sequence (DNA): TGTGCCAGCAGCGTCGGGCGAAATCCACTGGGCGAGCAGTACTTC. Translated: CASSVGRNPLGEQYF.

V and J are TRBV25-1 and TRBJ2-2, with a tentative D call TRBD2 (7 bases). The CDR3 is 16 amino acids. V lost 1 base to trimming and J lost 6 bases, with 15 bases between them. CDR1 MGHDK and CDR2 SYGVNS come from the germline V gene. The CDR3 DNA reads TGTGCCAGCAGTGAATCTGCCGGGGGGCGCCCCGGGGAGCTGTTTTTT. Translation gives CASSESAGGRPGELFF. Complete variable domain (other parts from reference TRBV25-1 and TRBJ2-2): EADIYQTPRYLVIGTGKKITLECSQTMGHDKMYWYQQDPGMELHLIHYSYGVNSTEKGDLSSESTVSRIRTEHFPLTLESARPSHTSQYLCASSESAGGRPGELFFGEGSRLTVL.

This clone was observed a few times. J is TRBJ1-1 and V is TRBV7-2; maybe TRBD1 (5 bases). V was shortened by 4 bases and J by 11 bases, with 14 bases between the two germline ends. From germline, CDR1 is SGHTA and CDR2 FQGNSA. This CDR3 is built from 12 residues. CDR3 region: CASSYGAGAAFF. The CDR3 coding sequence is TGTGCCAGCAGCTATGGAGCTGGGGCGGCTTTCTTT.

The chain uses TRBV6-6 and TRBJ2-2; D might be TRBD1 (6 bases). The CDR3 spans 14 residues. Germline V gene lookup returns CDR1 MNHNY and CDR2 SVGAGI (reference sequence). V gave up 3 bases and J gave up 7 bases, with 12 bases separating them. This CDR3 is CASSYRGLSGELFF. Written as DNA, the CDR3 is TGTGCCAGCAGTTATAGGGGGTTAAGCGGGGAGCTGTTTTTT.

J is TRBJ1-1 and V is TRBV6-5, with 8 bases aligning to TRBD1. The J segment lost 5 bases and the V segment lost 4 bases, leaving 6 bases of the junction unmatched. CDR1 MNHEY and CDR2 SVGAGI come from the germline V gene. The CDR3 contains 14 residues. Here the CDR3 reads CASSSSGGLTEAFF. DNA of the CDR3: TGTGCCAGCAGTTCCTCAGGGGGCCTTACTGAAGCTTTCTTT.

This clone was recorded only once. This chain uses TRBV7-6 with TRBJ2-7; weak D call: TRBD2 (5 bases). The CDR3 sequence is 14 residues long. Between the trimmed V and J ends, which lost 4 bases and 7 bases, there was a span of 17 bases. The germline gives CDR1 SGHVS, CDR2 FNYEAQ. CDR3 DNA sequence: TGTGCCAGCAGCTCACTTCCCGGGCGGGTTGAGCAGTACTTC. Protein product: CASSSLPGRVEQYF.

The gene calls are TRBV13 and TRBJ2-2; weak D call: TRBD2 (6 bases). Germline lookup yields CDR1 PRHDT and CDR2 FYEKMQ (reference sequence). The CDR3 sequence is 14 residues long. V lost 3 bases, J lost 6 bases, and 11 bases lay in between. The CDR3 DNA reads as TGTGCCAGCAGCTTCGGGGGAGCGGCCGGGGAGCTGTTTTTT. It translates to CASSFGGAAGELFF. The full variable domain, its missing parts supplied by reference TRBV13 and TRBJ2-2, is AAGVIQSPRHLIKEKRETATLKCYPIPRHDTVYWYQQGPGQDPQFLISFYEKMQSDKGSIPDRFSAQQFSDYHSELNMSSLELGDSALYFCASSFGGAAGELFFGEGSRLTVL.

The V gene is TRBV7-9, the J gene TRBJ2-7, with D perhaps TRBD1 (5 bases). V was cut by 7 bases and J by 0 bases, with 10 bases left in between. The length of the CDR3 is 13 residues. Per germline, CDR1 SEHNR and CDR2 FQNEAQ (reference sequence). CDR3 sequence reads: CASTRVDSYEQYF. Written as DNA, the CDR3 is TGTGCCAGCACCAGGGTCGACTCCTACGAGCAGTACTTC.

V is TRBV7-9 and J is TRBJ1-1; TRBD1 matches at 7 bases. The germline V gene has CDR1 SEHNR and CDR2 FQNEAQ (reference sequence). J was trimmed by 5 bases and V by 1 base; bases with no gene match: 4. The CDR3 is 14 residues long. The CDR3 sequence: CASSLGQGVTEAFF. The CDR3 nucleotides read TGTGCCAGCAGCTTAGGACAGGGAGTAACTGAAGCTTTCTTT.

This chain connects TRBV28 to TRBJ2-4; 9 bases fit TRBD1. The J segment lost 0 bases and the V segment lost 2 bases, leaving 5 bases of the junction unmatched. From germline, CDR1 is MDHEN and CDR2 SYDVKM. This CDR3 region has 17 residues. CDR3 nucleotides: TGTGCCAGCAGTTTAGGACAGGGGCAATTAGCCAAAAACATTCAGTACTTC. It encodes CASSLGQGQLAKNIQYF.

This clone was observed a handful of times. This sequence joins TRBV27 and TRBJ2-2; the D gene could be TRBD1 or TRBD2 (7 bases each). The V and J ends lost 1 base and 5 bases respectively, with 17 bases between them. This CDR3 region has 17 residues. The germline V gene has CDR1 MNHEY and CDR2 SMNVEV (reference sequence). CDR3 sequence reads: CASSLFDREGWTGELFF. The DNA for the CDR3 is TGTGCCAGCAGTTTATTCGACAGGGAGGGTTGGACCGGGGAGCTGTTTTTT.

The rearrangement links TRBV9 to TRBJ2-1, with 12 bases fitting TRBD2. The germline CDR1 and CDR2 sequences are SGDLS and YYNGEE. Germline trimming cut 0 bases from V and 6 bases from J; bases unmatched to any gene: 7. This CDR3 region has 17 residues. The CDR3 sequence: CASSVARSSGGANEQFF. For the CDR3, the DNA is TGTGCCAGCAGCGTAGCCCGATCTAGCGGGGGGGCCAATGAGCAGTTCTTC. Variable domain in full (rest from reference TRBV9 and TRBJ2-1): DSGVTQTPKHLITATGQRVTLRCSPRSGDLSVYWYQQSLDQGLQFLIQYYNGEERAKGNILERFSAQQFPDLHSELNLSSLELGDSALYFCASSVARSSGGANEQFFGPGTRLTVL.

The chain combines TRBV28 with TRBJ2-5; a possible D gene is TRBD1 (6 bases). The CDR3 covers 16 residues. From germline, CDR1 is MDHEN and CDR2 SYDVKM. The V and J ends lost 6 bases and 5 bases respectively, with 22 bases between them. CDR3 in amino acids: CASRTAGAAGFETQYF. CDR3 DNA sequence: TGTGCCAGCAGGACGGCAGGGGCTGCCGGTTTCGAGACCCAGTACTTC. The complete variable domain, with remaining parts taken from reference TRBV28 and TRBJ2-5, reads DVKVTQSSRYLVKRTGEKVFLECVQDMDHENMFWYRQDPGLGLRLIYFSYDVKMKEKGDIPEGYSVSREKKERFSLILESASTNQTSMYLCASRTAGAAGFETQYFGPGTRLLVL.